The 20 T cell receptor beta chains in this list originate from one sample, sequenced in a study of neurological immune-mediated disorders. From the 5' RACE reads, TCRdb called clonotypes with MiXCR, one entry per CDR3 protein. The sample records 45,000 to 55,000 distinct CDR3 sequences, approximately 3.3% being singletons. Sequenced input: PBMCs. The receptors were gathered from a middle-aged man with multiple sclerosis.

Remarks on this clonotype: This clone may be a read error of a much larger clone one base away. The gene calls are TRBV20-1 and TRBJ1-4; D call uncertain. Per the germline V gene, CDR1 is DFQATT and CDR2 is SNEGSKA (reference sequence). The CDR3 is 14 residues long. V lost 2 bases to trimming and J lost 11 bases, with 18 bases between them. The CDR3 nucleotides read TGCAGTGCTAGATCGGAGAGGCTACGTGACAAACTGTTTTTT. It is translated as CSARSERLRDKLFF.

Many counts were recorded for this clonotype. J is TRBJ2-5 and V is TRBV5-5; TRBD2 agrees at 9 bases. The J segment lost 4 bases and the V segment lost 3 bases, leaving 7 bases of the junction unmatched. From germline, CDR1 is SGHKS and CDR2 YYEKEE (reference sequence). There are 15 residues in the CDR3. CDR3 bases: TGTGCCAGCAGCTGGAGTAGCGGGGGCGCAGAGACCCAGTACTTC. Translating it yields CASSWSSGGAETQYF.

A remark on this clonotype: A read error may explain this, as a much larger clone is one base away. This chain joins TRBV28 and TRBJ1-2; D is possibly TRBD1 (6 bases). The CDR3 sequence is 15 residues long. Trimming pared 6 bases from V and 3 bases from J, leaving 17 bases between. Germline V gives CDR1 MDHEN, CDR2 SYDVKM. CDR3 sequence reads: CASSEVGKGDYGYTF. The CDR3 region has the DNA TGTGCCAGCAGCGAGGTTGGAAAGGGGGACTATGGCTACACCTTC.

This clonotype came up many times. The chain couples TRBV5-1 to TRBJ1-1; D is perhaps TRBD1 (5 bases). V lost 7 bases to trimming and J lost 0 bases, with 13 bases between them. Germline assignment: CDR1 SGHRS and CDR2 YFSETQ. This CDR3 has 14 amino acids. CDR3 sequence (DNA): TGCGCCAGCCGGGGGGGGGATGTGAACACTGAAGCTTTCTTT. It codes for CASRGGDVNTEAFF. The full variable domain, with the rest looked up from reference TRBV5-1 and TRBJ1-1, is KAGVTQTPRYLIKTRGQQVTLSCSPISGHRSVSWYQQTPGQGLQFLFEYFSETQRNKGNFPGRFSGRQFSNSRSEMNVSTLELGDSALYLCASRGGDVNTEAFFGQGTRLTVV.

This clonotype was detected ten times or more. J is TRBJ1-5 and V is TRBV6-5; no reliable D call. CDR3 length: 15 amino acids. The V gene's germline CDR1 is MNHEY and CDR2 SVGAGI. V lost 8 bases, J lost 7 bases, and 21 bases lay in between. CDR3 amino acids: CASAKSIQVAQPQHF. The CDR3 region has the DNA TGTGCCAGCGCCAAATCGATTCAAGTGGCCCAGCCCCAGCATTTT.

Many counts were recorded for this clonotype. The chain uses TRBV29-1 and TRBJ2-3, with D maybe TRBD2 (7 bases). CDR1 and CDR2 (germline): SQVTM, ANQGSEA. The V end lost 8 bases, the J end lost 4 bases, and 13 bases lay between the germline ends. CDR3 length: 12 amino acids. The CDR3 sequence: CSLREGADTQYF. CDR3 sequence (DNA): TGCAGCCTGAGGGAGGGGGCAGATACGCAGTATTTT.

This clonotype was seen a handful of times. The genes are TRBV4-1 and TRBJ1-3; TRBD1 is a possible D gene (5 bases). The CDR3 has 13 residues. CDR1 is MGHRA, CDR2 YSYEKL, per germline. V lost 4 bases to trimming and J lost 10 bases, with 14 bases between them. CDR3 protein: CASSPGVLKTIYF. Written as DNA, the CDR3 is TGCGCCAGCAGCCCGGGGGTCCTAAAAACCATATATTTT.

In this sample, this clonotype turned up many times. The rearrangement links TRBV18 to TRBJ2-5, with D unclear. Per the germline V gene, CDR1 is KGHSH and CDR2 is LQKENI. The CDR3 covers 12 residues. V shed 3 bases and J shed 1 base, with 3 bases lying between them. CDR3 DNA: TGTGCCAGCTCACCCCTCCAAGAGACCCAGTACTTC. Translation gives CASSPLQETQYF.

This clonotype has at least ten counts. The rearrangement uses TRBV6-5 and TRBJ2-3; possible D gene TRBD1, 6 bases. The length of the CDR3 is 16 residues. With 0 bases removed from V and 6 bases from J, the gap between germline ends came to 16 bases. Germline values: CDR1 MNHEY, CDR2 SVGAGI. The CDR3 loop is CASSYSGAHGVDTQYF. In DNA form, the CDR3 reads TGTGCCAGCAGTTACTCGGGGGCCCATGGGGTCGATACGCAGTATTTT.

This chain's CDR3 is CASSYSQGGTEAFF. CDR3 sequence (DNA): TGTGCCAGCAGTTACTCGCAGGGAGGCACTGAAGCTTTCTTT. The V and J genes are TRBV6-5 and TRBJ1-1; tentatively, D is TRBD1 (5 bases). Germline assignment: CDR1 MNHEY and CDR2 SVGAGI. This CDR3 contains 14 residues. Trimming stripped 0 bases from V and 4 bases from J, with 9 bases between.

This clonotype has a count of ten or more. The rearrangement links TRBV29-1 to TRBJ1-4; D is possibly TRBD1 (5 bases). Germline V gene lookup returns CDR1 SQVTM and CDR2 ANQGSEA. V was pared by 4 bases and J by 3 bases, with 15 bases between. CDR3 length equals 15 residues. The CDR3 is CSVVGAFKANEKLFF. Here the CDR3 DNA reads TGCAGCGTTGTAGGGGCATTTAAAGCTAATGAAAAACTGTTTTTT.

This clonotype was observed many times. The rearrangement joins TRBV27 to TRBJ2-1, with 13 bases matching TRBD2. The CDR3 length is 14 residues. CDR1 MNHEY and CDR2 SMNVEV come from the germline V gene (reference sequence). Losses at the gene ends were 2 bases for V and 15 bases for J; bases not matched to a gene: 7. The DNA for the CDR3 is TGTGCCAGCAGTTTAACTAGCGGGGGGGGTAGGGTGTTCTTC. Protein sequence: CASSLTSGGGRVFF.

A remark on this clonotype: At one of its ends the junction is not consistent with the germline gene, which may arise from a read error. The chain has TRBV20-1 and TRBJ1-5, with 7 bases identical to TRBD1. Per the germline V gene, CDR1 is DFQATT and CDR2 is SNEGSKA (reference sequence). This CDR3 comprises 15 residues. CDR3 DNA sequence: TGCAGTGCTAGCCCCGACAGGGAGAGCAATCAGCCCCAGAATTTT. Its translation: CSASPDRESNQPQNF.

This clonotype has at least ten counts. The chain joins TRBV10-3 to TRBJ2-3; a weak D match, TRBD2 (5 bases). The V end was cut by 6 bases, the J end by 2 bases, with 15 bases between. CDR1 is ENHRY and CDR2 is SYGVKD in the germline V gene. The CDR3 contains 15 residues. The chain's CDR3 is CAISDGLGFTDTQYF. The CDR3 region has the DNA TGTGCCATCAGCGATGGACTCGGTTTCACAGATACGCAGTATTTT.

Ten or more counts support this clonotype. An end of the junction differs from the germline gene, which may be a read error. As DNA, the CDR3 is TGTGCCAGCGGACAGGGTAATCAGCCCCAGAATTTT. It yields the protein CASGQGNQPQNF. The rearrangement joins TRBV12-3 or TRBV12-4 to TRBJ1-5; TRBD1 matches at 8 bases. The CDR3 extends over 12 amino acids.

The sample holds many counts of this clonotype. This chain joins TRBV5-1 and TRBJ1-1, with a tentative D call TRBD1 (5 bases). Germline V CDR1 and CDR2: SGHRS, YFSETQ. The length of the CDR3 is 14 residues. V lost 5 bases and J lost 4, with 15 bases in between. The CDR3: CASRQEALSTEAFF. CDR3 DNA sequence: TGCGCCAGCAGACAGGAGGCGTTGAGCACTGAAGCTTTCTTT.

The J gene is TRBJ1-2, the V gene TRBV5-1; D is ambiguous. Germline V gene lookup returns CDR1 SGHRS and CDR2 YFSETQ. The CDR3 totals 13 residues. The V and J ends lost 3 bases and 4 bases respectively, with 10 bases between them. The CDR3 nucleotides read TGCGCCAGCAGCTCGGGAAAGCCCTATGGCTACACCTTC. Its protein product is CASSSGKPYGYTF.

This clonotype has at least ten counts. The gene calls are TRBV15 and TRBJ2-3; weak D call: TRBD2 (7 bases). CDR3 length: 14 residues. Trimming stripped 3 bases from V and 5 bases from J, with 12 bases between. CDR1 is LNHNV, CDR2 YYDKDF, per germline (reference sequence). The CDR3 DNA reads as TGTGCCACCAGCAGGGGGGAGGGGGGAGATACGCAGTATTTT. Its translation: CATSRGEGGDTQYF. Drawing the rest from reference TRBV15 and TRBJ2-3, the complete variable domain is DAMVIQNPRYQVTQFGKPVTLSCSQTLNHNVMYWYQQKSSQAPKLLFHYYDKDFNNEADTPDNFQSRRPNTSFCFLDIRSPGLGDTAMYLCATSRGEGGDTQYFGPGTRLTVL.

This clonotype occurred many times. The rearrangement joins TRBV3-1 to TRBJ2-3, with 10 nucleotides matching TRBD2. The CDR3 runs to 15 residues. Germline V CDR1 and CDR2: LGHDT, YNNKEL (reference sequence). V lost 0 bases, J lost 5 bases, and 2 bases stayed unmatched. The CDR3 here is CASSQDSGGIDTQYF. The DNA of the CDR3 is TGTGCCAGCAGCCAAGATAGCGGGGGGATAGATACGCAGTATTTT.

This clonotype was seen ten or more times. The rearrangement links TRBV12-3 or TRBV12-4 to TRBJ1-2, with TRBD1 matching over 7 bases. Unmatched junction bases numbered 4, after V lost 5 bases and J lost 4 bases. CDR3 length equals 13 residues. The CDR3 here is CASSPGQAYGYTF. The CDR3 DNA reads TGTGCCAGCAGTCCCGGACAGGCCTATGGCTACACCTTC.